The 26 T cell receptor beta chains presented below share a single source sample, sequenced in a study of blood T cell repertoires in COVID-19. TCRdb keeps only in-frame clones here, not all; method: immunoSEQ multiplex PCR. The sample includes about 36,000 clones, around four fifths seen only once; the top ten take approximately 15%. Sequenced material: peripheral blood. The receptors shown here come from a human donor in a cohort sampled during active COVID-19.

The chain employs TRBV30 and TRBJ1-5; the match to TRBD1 covers 7 bases. V shed 3 bases, J shed 8 bases, and the junction held 7 bases outside the gene matches. The CDR3 runs to 13 residues. Germline values: CDR1 GTSNPN, CDR2 SVGIG (reference sequence). The CDR3 sequence is CAWSGDREKPQHF. The CDR3 DNA follows: TGTGCCTGGAGCGGTGACAGGGAGAAGCCCCAGCATTTT.

The rearrangement uses TRBV6-5 and TRBJ1-4, with 11 positions matching TRBD1. CDR1 and CDR2 (germline): MNHEY, SVGAGI. This CDR3 has 14 residues. The junction had 3 bases not matched to a gene; V was cut back by 7 bases and J by 5 bases. CDR3 DNA: TGTGCCAGCATCGGACAGGGGGCAAATGAAAAACTGTTTTTT. Its translation: CASIGQGANEKLFF.

J is TRBJ2-5 and V is TRBV14; the match to TRBD2 covers 10 bases. J lost 0 bases, V lost 2 bases, and 6 bases had no gene match. This CDR3 spans 17 amino acids. Germline V lookup: CDR1 SGHDN, CDR2 FVKESK. CDR3 amino acids: CASSQPIAGGYQETQYF. DNA of the CDR3: TGTGCCAGCAGCCAACCCATAGCGGGGGGCTACCAAGAGACCCAGTACTTC.

This chain connects TRBV29-1 to TRBJ1-2; 9 nucleotides agree with TRBD1. CDR3 length: 14 residues. The V segment lost 3 bases and the J segment 7 bases; nucleotides outside the gene matches: 9. Germline CDR1 and CDR2: SQVTM and ANQGSEA. CDR3 bases: TGCAGCGTTGATGATACAGGGGGCGCGAGTGGCTACACCTTC. Its translation is CSVDDTGGASGYTF.

This clone was recorded a few times. The V gene is TRBV11-2, the J gene TRBJ1-1; D might be TRBD1 (6 bases). The germline V gene encodes CDR1 SGHAT and CDR2 FQNNGV. CDR3 length: 14 amino acids. The V gene lost 7 bases and the J gene lost 3 bases, with 15 bases spanning the gap. The CDR3 DNA reads TGTGCCAGCATCCCGGTCAGGGGATACACTGAAGCTTTCTTT. It translates to CASIPVRGYTEAFF.

This clone was seen once. V is TRBV6-4 and J is TRBJ1-5; TRBD1 matches 12 bases. V was clipped by 8 bases and J by 0 bases; unmatched bases: 14. The CDR3 loop spans 19 amino acids. Germline V lookup: CDR1 MRHNA, CDR2 SNTAGT. The DNA of the CDR3 is TGTGCCAGCGATAGCAGGGACAGGGGGCCCGGATATAGCAATCAGCCCCAGCATTTT. The encoded protein is CASDSRDRGPGYSNQPQHF.

V is TRBV7-9 and J is TRBJ2-7; 7 bases align to TRBD1. CDR1 and CDR2 (germline): SEHNR, FQNEAQ (reference sequence). Trimming at V came to 10 bases and at J to 6 bases, leaving 24 bases not matched to a gene. This CDR3 has 17 amino acids. The CDR3 loop reads CATGPPGQSPGLGEQYF. The CDR3 DNA reads as TGTGCCACCGGACCCCCGGGACAGTCCCCAGGATTAGGCGAGCAGTACTTC. The full variable domain, its missing parts supplied by reference TRBV7-9 and TRBJ2-7, is DTGVSQNPRHKITKRGQNVTFRCDPISEHNRLYWYRQTLGQGPEFLTYFQNEAQLEKSRLLSDRFSAERPKGSFSTLEIQRTEQGDSAMYLCATGPPGQSPGLGEQYFGPGTRLTVT.

The rearrangement uses TRBV28 and TRBJ2-1; TRBD1 aligns across 10 bases. The CDR3 contains 14 residues. V lost 7 bases, J lost 2 bases, and 2 bases stayed unmatched. Germline loops: CDR1 MDHEN, CDR2 SYDVKM. CDR3 loop: CASKGQGAYNEQFF. The DNA of the CDR3 is TGTGCCAGCAAAGGACAGGGGGCCTACAATGAGCAGTTCTTC.

The J gene is TRBJ2-7, the V gene TRBV7-2; a weak D match, TRBD1 (7 bases). The CDR3 sequence is 12 residues long. The germline V gene has CDR1 SGHTA and CDR2 FQGNSA. Trimming stripped 5 bases from V and 4 bases from J, with 9 bases between. The CDR3 nucleotides are TGTGCCAGCAGCCAGGGGGGATACGAGCAGTACTTC. It translates to CASSQGGYEQYF.

V and J are TRBV13 and TRBJ2-2; 7 bases fit TRBD2. The CDR3 has 16 amino acids. V trimming: 3 bases; J trimming: 4 bases; junction bases outside the gene matches: 8. Germline lookup yields CDR1 PRHDT and CDR2 FYEKMQ (reference sequence). This CDR3 reads CASSFPRDYPTGELFF. DNA of the CDR3: TGTGCCAGCAGCTTTCCCCGGGACTACCCCACCGGGGAGCTGTTTTTT.

With regard to this clone: The junction differs from germline at one of its ends, possibly a read error. This sequence joins TRBV7-8 and TRBJ2-5; a weak D match, TRBD1 (5 bases). The CDR3 totals 11 residues. CDR1 and CDR2 (germline): SGHVS, FQNEAQ. CDR3 amino acids: CASSLGNLGDF. CDR3 coding DNA: TGTGCCAGCAGCTTAGGCAACCTAGGGGACTTC.

The rearrangement links TRBV5-1 to TRBJ1-2; 10 bases align to TRBD1. This CDR3 has 15 amino acids. Germline V gene lookup returns CDR1 SGHRS and CDR2 YFSETQ. V lost 2 bases to trimming and J lost 8 bases; unmatched junction nucleotides: 9. CDR3 in amino acids: CASSFRDRGIGGYTF. DNA of the CDR3: TGCGCCAGCAGCTTCCGGGACAGGGGAATTGGGGGCTACACCTTC.

The CDR3 nucleotides read TGCGCCAGCAGTAACGTCGGGGGATCGAGCTACGAGCAGTACTTC. Translating gives CASSNVGGSSYEQYF. The V gene is TRBV4-3, the J gene TRBJ2-7; D might be TRBD2 (6 bases). The CDR3 is made up of 15 amino acids. V was clipped by 6 bases and J by 3 bases, with 18 bases between them. CDR1 and CDR2 (germline): LGHNA, YSLEER.

This clone has a single count. DNA for the CDR3: TGTGCCAGTACCCCCGGACTAGCGGGGGGGAAAGGAGAGACCCAGTACTTC. Translation: CASTPGLAGGKGETQYF. This rearrangement joins TRBV19 to TRBJ2-5; 15 positions match TRBD2. The germline CDR1 and CDR2 sequences are LNHDA and SQIVND (reference sequence). Trimming at V came to 7 bases and at J to 4 bases, leaving 10 bases not matched to a gene. This CDR3 region has 17 residues.

V and J are TRBV5-5 and TRBJ2-1, with 7 bases that match TRBD1. There are 14 residues in the CDR3. With V trimmed by 3 bases and J by 7 bases, 7 bases remained unmatched. CDR1 is SGHKS, CDR2 YYEKEE, per germline (reference sequence). Written as DNA, the CDR3 is TGTGCCAGCAGCTCCACAGGGGATAGTAATGAGCAGTTCTTC. It specifies CASSSTGDSNEQFF. The complete variable domain, with remaining parts taken from reference TRBV5-5 and TRBJ2-1, reads DAGVTQSPTHLIKTRGQQVTLRCSPISGHKSVSWYQQVLGQGPQFIFQYYEKEERGRGNFPDRFSARQFPNYSSELNVNALLLGDSALYLCASSSTGDSNEQFFGPGTRLTVL.

The gene calls are TRBV10-3 and TRBJ2-7, with 9 bases lining up with TRBD1. The CDR3 is 13 amino acids. Germline values: CDR1 ENHRY, CDR2 SYGVKD. The V and J ends lost 10 bases and 4 bases, in that order; junction bases with no gene match: 8. The CDR3 DNA is TGTGCCACCAGGACAGGGGATTCATACGAGCAGTACTTC. Protein product: CATRTGDSYEQYF.

The V call is TRBV5-1, the J call TRBJ1-1, with TRBD1 matching 11 bases. The germline CDR1 and CDR2 sequences are SGHRS and YFSETQ. The CDR3 extends over 17 amino acids. Trimming at V came to 6 bases and at J to 3 bases, leaving 13 bases not matched to a gene. The CDR3 spells CASTSSIQDRGHTEAFF. In DNA form, the CDR3 reads TGCGCCAGCACGTCATCGATACAGGACAGGGGGCACACTGAAGCTTTCTTT.

This clone is judged medium-sized (0.01 to 0.1%). The genes are TRBV6-5 and TRBJ2-1, with 11 bases aligning to TRBD1. Germline loops: CDR1 MNHEY, CDR2 SVGAGI. With V trimmed by 2 bases and J by 7 bases, 7 bases remained unmatched. The CDR3 extends over 16 amino acids. The CDR3 sequence is CASSYPGTGGVNEQFF. CDR3 coding DNA: TGTGCCAGCAGTTACCCCGGGACAGGGGGTGTGAATGAGCAGTTCTTC.

This rearrangement joins TRBV2 to TRBJ2-2, with 7 bases that match TRBD2. Losses at the gene ends were 6 bases for V and 7 bases for J; bases not matched to a gene: 8. CDR1 SNHLY and CDR2 FYNNEI come from the germline V gene. This CDR3 is 14 amino acids long. The CDR3: CASSPAGVVGELFF. Written as DNA, the CDR3 is TGTGCCAGCAGCCCCGCGGGGGTTGTCGGGGAGCTGTTTTTT.

V gene TRBV7-9 combines with J gene TRBJ1-1; D possibly corresponds to TRBD1 (5 bases). The CDR3 sequence is 14 residues long. CDR1 is SEHNR, CDR2 FQNEAQ, per germline (reference sequence). V was clipped by 3 bases and J by 1 base, with 9 bases between them. In DNA form, the CDR3 reads TGTGCCAGCAGCTTCCAGGGATCGAACACTGAAGCTTTCTTT. Protein product: CASSFQGSNTEAFF.

The V gene is TRBV9, the J gene TRBJ2-7; TRBD1 is a possible D gene (6 bases). CDR3 size: 14 residues. The germline V gene has CDR1 SGDLS and CDR2 YYNGEE. V shed 4 bases and J shed 2 bases, with 13 bases lying between them. The CDR3, as DNA: TGTGCCAGCAGCCCGGGGACATATGCCTACGAGCAGTACTTC. The encoded protein is CASSPGTYAYEQYF.

The genes are TRBV7-3 and TRBJ1-6; D is ambiguous. V was shortened by 5 bases and J by 9 bases, with 17 bases between the two germline ends. This CDR3 has 15 residues. CDR1 and CDR2 (germline): SGHTA, FQGTGA. The CDR3 bases are TGTGCCAGCAGCACGGGCGGGTCAACGGGTTCACCCCTCCACTTT. Protein: CASSTGGSTGSPLHF. The complete variable domain, with remaining parts taken from reference TRBV7-3 and TRBJ1-6, reads GAGVSQTPSNKVTEKGKYVELRCDPISGHTALYWYRQSLGQGPEFLIYFQGTGAADDSGLPNDRFFAVRPEGSVSTLKIQRTERGDSAVYLCASSTGGSTGSPLHFGNGTRLTVT.

The V gene is TRBV2, the J gene TRBJ1-2, with 8 nucleotides matching TRBD1. The V and J ends lost 3 bases and 9 bases, in that order; junction bases with no gene match: 9. The CDR3 extends over 14 amino acids. Per germline, CDR1 SNHLY and CDR2 FYNNEI. CDR3 amino acids: CASSERDRSMSYTF. The CDR3 region has the DNA TGTGCCAGCAGTGAGAGGGACAGGAGTATGAGCTACACCTTC.

J is TRBJ2-3 and V is TRBV7-2, with 8 bases fitting TRBD1. Germline loops: CDR1 SGHTA, CDR2 FQGNSA. The CDR3 totals 14 residues. V was clipped by 0 bases and J by 9 bases; unmatched bases: 5. CDR3 residues: CASSLAQGAGTQYF. CDR3 in DNA: TGTGCCAGCAGCTTAGCCCAGGGGGCGGGCACGCAGTATTTT. The whole variable domain, remainder taken from reference TRBV7-2 and TRBJ2-3, is GAGVSQSPSNKVTEKGKDVELRCDPISGHTALYWYRQSLGQGLEFLIYFQGNSAPDKSGLPSDRFSAERTGGSVSTLTIQRTQQEDSAVYLCASSLAQGAGTQYFGPGTRLTVL.

This clone has only one observation. The CDR3 sequence is CASSLGTDYGYTF. The CDR3 DNA sequence: TGTGCCAGCAGCCTCGGGACAGACTATGGCTACACCTTC. The rearrangement joins TRBV11-1 to TRBJ1-2; TRBD1 matches at 7 bases. Germline V gene lookup returns CDR1 SGHAT and CDR2 FQDESV (reference sequence). The CDR3 sequence is 13 residues long. J lost 3 bases, V lost 5 bases, and 3 bases had no gene match.

This clone was detected only once. The chain combines TRBV29-1 with TRBJ1-4, with 9 bases that match TRBD1. After removal of 4 bases from V and 7 bases from J, the junction contained 7 bases not matched to a gene. The germline V gene encodes CDR1 SQVTM and CDR2 ANQGSEA. The CDR3 consists of 14 residues. In DNA, the CDR3 is TGCAGCGTTGGGGTCGGGACAGGGAGTGAAAAACTGTTTTTT. This encodes CSVGVGTGSEKLFF.